These T cell receptor beta chains were read from a single sample in a study of identical twins. A single record per CDR3 protein comes from TCRdb applying MiXCR to the 5' RACE reads. Of 1,800,000 or so distinct CDR3 sequences listed, about 32% are singletons. Sequenced input: cord blood. The receptor set was obtained from a newborn girl in good health. CDR3s include the opening cysteine and the closing phenylalanine or tryptophan. A D gene is named only where the DNA matches it firmly. Some rows have no size entry. The others give once, few or many, or a class for an expanded clone.

V	size	D	J	DNA	CDR3
TRBV20-1	few	NA	TRBJ2-3	TGCAGTGCTAGAGATGATGTTAATACGCAGTATTTT	CSARDDVNTQYF
TRBV20-1	few	TRBD1	TRBJ1-5	TGCAGTGCTAGTTCCGGGACAGGGATCTATCAGCCCCAGCATTTT	CSASSGTGIYQPQHF
TRBV14	NA	NA	TRBJ1-4	TGTGCCAGCAGCCGCCATGGGGGGACAACTAATGAAAAACTGTTTTTT	CASSRHGGTTNEKLFF
TRBV24-1	many	NA	TRBJ2-5	TGTGCCACCAGTGTAGCTGGGTCCGCCTATTCCGAGACCCAGTACTTC	CATSVAGSAYSETQYF
TRBV7-9	few	TRBD1	TRBJ2-1	TGTGCCAGCAGCACCTCAGGGGGCAGGGCGATCAATGAGCAGTTCTTC	CASSTSGGRAINEQFF
TRBV20-1	NA	TRBD2	TRBJ2-7	TGCAGTGCTAGACGTAGCACGGGACTAGCGAACAATGAGCAGTACTTC	CSARRSTGLANNEQYF
TRBV12-3/TRBV12-4	few	TRBD1	TRBJ1-5	TGTGCCAGCAGCTCACAGGGGACGCACCTCCAGCCCCAGCATTTT	CASSSQGTHLQPQHF
TRBV9	NA	TRBD1	TRBJ1-1	TGTGCCAGCAGCGTTTACAGGGGCGGTCGCACTGAAGCTTTCTTT	CASSVYRGGRTEAFF
TRBV6-1	NA	TRBD1	TRBJ1-2	TGTGCCAGCAGCCCCGACAGGGCTCGTGGCTACACCTTC	CASSPDRARGYTF
TRBV20-1	NA	NA	TRBJ2-1	TGCAGTGCTAGGAGTCCCCATGAGCAGTTCTTC	CSARSPHEQFF
TRBV7-2	NA	NA	TRBJ2-7	TGTGCCAGCAGCTTTTTAGGTGGGCTCTACGAGCAGTACTTC	CASSFLGGLYEQYF
TRBV20-1	few	NA	TRBJ1-5	TGCAGTGCCAGGGCGGTAGATTTCGGACGGCAGCCCCAGCATTTT	CSARAVDFGRQPQHF
TRBV10-3	few	TRBD2	TRBJ2-7	TGTGCCATCAGTGAGCCCGGGACTAGCGGGGGCTACGAGCAGTACTTC	CAISEPGTSGGYEQYF
TRBV12-3/TRBV12-4	NA	TRBD1	TRBJ1-5	TGTGCCAGCAGTCCCGGGACAGCCGGCAGCAATCAGCCCCAGCATTTT	CASSPGTAGSNQPQHF
TRBV7-6	NA	NA	TRBJ2-7	TGTGCCGGCAGCTTAGACAGGTCCTACGAGCAGTACTTC	CAGSLDRSYEQYF
TRBV21-1	many	NA	TRBJ2-5	TGTGCCAGCAGCAAAGTGGGACTATGCGAAGAGACCCAGTACTTC	CASSKVGLCEETQYF
TRBV20-1	NA	TRBD1	TRBJ1-5	TGCAGTGCGGCGGGACAGGGGGCTTATAGCAATCAGCCCCAGCATTTT	CSAAGQGAYSNQPQHF
TRBV6-1	NA	TRBD1	TRBJ2-6	TGTGCCAGCAGGCGGACAGGGATACTCTCTGGGGCCAACGTCCTGACTTTC	CASRRTGILSGANVLTF
TRBV20-1	NA	NA	TRBJ1-6	TGCAGTGCCGCCGACAGCTCCTATAATTCACCCCTCCACTTT	CSAADSSYNSPLHF
TRBV19	NA	NA	TRBJ2-7	TGTGCCACCTCATGGTCGGGCGGAGCCTACGAGCAGTACTTC	CATSWSGGAYEQYF
TRBV21-1	NA	NA	TRBJ1-1	TGTGCCAGCAGCAAGTGTTTTGGGACAGGGCCTGAAGCTTTCTTT	CASSKCFGTGPEAFF
TRBV4-2	few	NA	TRBJ2-7	TGTGCCAGCAGCCAAGTGTCCCTGGACGAGCAGTACTTC	CASSQVSLDEQYF
TRBV3-1	few	TRBD2	TRBJ2-1	TGTGCCAGCAGCCAAGGAATAGGGACTAGCAATGAGCAGTTCTTC	CASSQGIGTSNEQFF
TRBV7-2	NA	NA	TRBJ1-2	TGTGCCAGCATCCCCGGGGCGGGGAAGGACTATGGCTACACCTTC	CASIPGAGKDYGYTF
TRBV5-5	NA	NA	TRBJ1-4	TGTGCCAGCACACGCAGGGCCCCAACTAATGAAAAACTGTTTTTT	CASTRRAPTNEKLFF
TRBV27	NA	NA	TRBJ2-3	TGTGCCAGCAGTCAAGACAGGCCTAGCACAGATACGCAGTATTTT	CASSQDRPSTDTQYF
TRBV24-1	NA	NA	TRBJ2-7	TGTGCCACCGGGGGGACAGCCGACACCAACTACGAGCAGTACTTC	CATGGTADTNYEQYF
TRBV12-3/TRBV12-4	few	NA	TRBJ1-5	TGTGCCAGCAGTTTAAACGGGCATCAGCCCCAGCATTTT	CASSLNGHQPQHF
TRBV21-1	NA	NA	TRBJ2-3	TGTGCCTGCCTTCCCACAGATACGCAGTATTTT	CACLPTDTQYF
TRBV18	few	NA	TRBJ2-5	TGTGCCAGCTCACCGCAGAATCAAGAGACCCAGTACTTC	CASSPQNQETQYF
TRBV12-5	NA	NA	TRBJ1-1	TGTGCTAGTGGTTTAGGGCCCGGCCGAGCTTTCTTT	CASGLGPGRAFF
TRBV30	NA	NA	TRBJ1-1	TGTGCCTGGATGTTCGGGGCAGGGTGGCCTGAAGCTTTCTTT	CAWMFGAGWPEAFF
TRBV5-1	NA	NA	TRBJ1-1	TGCGCCAGCAGCTTGTTCCATCTCTCTGAAGCTTTCTTT	CASSLFHLSEAFF
TRBV5-6	NA	NA	TRBJ1-2	TGTGCCAGCAGCTTGGCCCGCCTCAGGTCCCTAGCTAACTATGGCTACACCTTC	CASSLARLRSLANYGYTF
TRBV5-1	few	NA	TRBJ2-2	TGCGCCAGCAGCTTGGCCCCAGACGTCAAGGGGGAGCTGTTTTTT	CASSLAPDVKGELFF
TRBV12-3/TRBV12-4	NA	TRBD1	TRBJ2-1	TGTGCCAGCAGGCAGGGACAGGGCAATGAGCAGTTCTTC	CASRQGQGNEQFF
TRBV27	NA	NA	TRBJ2-1	TGTGCCAGCAGTTCCGCGGGGATTCTGGGGAATGAGCAGTTCTTC	CASSSAGILGNEQFF
TRBV20-1	NA	NA	TRBJ2-1	TGCAGTGCAGTACTAGTGCCTGAGCAGTTCTTC	CSAVLVPEQFF
TRBV20-1	NA	TRBD2	TRBJ2-7	TGCAGTGCGTCGGGACTAGCGGGGGTCCGCTACGAGCAGTACTTC	CSASGLAGVRYEQYF
TRBV6-5	few	NA	TRBJ2-3	TGTGCCAGCAGTTCTCTTCTTAGCACAGATACGCAGTATTTT	CASSSLLSTDTQYF
TRBV6-5	few	TRBD1	TRBJ2-5	TGTGCCAGCAGTTACGACGGACAGGGGGCGCGAAATGAGCAGTACTTC	CASSYDGQGARNEQYF
TRBV30	NA	NA	TRBJ1-2	TGTGCCTGGAGTCCCACAGGGACTAGAGGCTACACCTTC	CAWSPTGTRGYTF
TRBV29-1	NA	NA	TRBJ2-2	TGCAGCGTTCTCCGGGGAAGGGGCACCGGGGAGCTGTTTTTT	CSVLRGRGTGELFF
TRBV25-1	few	NA	TRBJ2-7	TGTGCCAGCAGTGAACCATGGGGAGTGACAGGATCCTACAATGAGCAGTACTTC	CASSEPWGVTGSYNEQYF